This paragraph covers one TCR beta chain sequence. The data stem from a study of blood T cell repertoires in COVID-19. Study at large: Material from acute and convalescent COVID-19 was sourced from the United States, Italy and Spain.

From germline, CDR1 is SGHTA and CDR2 FQGNSA. Trimming left V 5 bases short and J 1 base short, with 5 bases between. This CDR3 comprises 12 residues. Only in-frame clones appear in the TCRdb table, and some are missing; sequencing was by immunoSEQ multiplex PCR. The sample yields about 45,000 clones, roughly three quarters seen once. The TCR comes from a man in his 70s with acute or convalescent COVID-19. V is TRBV7-2 and J is TRBJ1-2; D remains unclear. Input material: peripheral blood. The CDR3 is CASSPRNYGYTF. Written as DNA, the CDR3 is TGTGCCAGCAGCCCTCGTAACTATGGCTACACCTTC.